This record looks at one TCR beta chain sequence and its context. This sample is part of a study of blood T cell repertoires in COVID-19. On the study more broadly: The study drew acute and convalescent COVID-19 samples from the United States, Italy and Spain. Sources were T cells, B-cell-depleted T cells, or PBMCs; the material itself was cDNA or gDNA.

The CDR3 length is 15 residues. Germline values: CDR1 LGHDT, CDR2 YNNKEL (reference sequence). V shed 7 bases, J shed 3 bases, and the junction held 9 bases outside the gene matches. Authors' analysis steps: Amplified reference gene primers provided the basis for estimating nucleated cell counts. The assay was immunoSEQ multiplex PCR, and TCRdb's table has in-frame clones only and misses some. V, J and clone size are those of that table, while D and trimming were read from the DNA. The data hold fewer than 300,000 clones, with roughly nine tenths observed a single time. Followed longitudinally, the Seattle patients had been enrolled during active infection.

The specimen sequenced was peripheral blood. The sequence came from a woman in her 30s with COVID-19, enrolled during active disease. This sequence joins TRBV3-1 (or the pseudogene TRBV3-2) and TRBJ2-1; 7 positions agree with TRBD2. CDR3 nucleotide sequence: TGTGCCAGCAACCGAGGACTAGGGAACTACAATGAGCAGTTCTTC. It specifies CASNRGLGNYNEQFF.